Sequencing of this T cell receptor (beta chain) was carried out in a study of PD-1 blockade in classical Hodgkin lymphoma. General observations from the study: Whoever responded completely had baseline diversity much like that seen in newly diagnosed patients. Healthy donors reportedly exceeded newly diagnosed patients in baseline TCR diversity.

TCRdb's copy holds only in-frame clones and misses some; the assay was immunoSEQ multiplex PCR. The sample contains 15,000 to 17,000 clones, 75% to 90% of which appear only once. This CDR3 comprises 14 residues. The V and J ends lost 3 bases and 8 bases, in that order; junction bases with no gene match: 2. CDR1 SGHAT and CDR2 FQNNGV come from the germline V gene. Each patient's relapse followed autologous stem cell transplantation, and brentuximab vedotin exposure varied. This clone has more than one count but fewer than ten. Its antigen remains unknown. The chain couples TRBV11-2 to TRBJ1-6, with TRBD1 matching 9 bases. This receptor was identified in a human donor with classical Hodgkin lymphoma. Sequencing was performed on peripheral blood mononuclear cells (PBMCs), taken before the second cycle of nivolumab. The CDR3 coding sequence is TGTGCCAGCAGCTTCTGGGACAGGGATTCACCCCTCCACTTT. This sequence encodes CASSFWDRDSPLHF.